The rows below give T cell receptor beta chains drawn from one sample of a study of blood T cell repertoires in COVID-19. TCRdb keeps only in-frame clones here, not all; method: immunoSEQ multiplex PCR. The data hold approximately 180,000 clones, with 70% to 85% observed a single time. Sequencing was performed on PBMCs or T cells enriched from blood (not recorded which). Receptors originate from a woman in her forties or fifties who had recovered from COVID-19. CDR3s include the opening cysteine and the closing phenylalanine or tryptophan. The D gene is left open where the match is weak. Some rows have no size entry. The others give once, few or many, or a class for an expanded clone.

>TRBV28|TRBJ1-1|-|-
TGTGCCAGCAGTTTGCGATACAGGAGGAACACTGAAGCTTTCTTT
CASSLRYRRNTEAFF
>TRBV11-1|TRBJ2-3|once|-
TGTGCCAGCAGCTTAAATAGCGGCAACACAGATACGCAGTATTTT
CASSLNSGNTDTQYF
>TRBV2|TRBJ2-7|-|TRBD1
TGTGCCAGCAGAAAAGACAGGGGGGCGGCCGAGCAGTACTTC
CASRKDRGAAEQYF
>TRBV30|TRBJ1-4|-|-
TGTGCCTGTTACGGGCTGGGGCCTTCAACTAATGAAAAACTGTTTTTT
CACYGLGPSTNEKLFF
>TRBV5-1|TRBJ2-1|-|TRBD1
TGCGCCAGCAGCTTGGCCGGGACAGCCACAACCCTATCAAGCTCCTACAATGAGCAGTTCTTC
CASSLAGTATTLSSSYNEQFF
>TRBV7-2|TRBJ2-5|-|TRBD1
TGTGCCAGCCGAGCACAGGGGATCCAAGAGACCCAGTACTTC
CASRAQGIQETQYF
>TRBV19|TRBJ2-1|-|TRBD2
TGTGCCCCAGAGGGAGGGGACAATGAGCAGTTCTTC
CAPEGGDNEQFF
>TRBV9|TRBJ1-1|-|TRBD1
TGTGCCAGCAGCGTAGAGACAGGGATGAACACTGAAGCTTTCTTT
CASSVETGMNTEAFF
>TRBV4-1|TRBJ2-5|-|-
TGCGCCAGCAGCCAGGATGGACTCGTGGAGACCCAGTACTTC
CASSQDGLVETQYF
>TRBV24-1|TRBJ2-3|-|TRBD2
TGTGCCACCAGTGCCCTTAGCGGGGGCACAGATACGCAGTATTTT
CATSALSGGTDTQYF
>TRBV27|TRBJ2-3|-|TRBD2
TGTGCCAGCAGTTTGCTAGCGGGAGTATTGGATACGCAGTATTTT
CASSLLAGVLDTQYF
>TRBV18|TRBJ1-4|-|-
TGTGCCAGCTCACCACCGGGACACGGGCATGAAAAACTGTTTTTT
CASSPPGHGHEKLFF
>TRBV28|TRBJ1-1|-|-
TGTGCCAGCAGTTTTCGGCGGTCGAACACTGAAGCTTTCTTT
CASSFRRSNTEAFF
>TRBV4-2|TRBJ1-3|-|TRBD1
TGTGCCAGCAGCCTATACAGGGGGGACACCATATATTTT
CASSLYRGDTIYF
>TRBV9|TRBJ2-1|-|-
TGTGCCAGCAACGTCGGACTACCTACCCCAATGATGGATGAGCAGTTCTTC
CASNVGLPTPMMDEQFF
>TRBV30|TRBJ1-2|-|-
TGTGCCTGGAGTATGGGGCTCCTAGGGTACACCTTC
CAWSMGLLGYTF
>TRBV7-9|TRBJ2-1|-|TRBD2
TGTGCCAGCAGCTTAGGGTCCCTAGCGGGACATGAGCAGTTCTTC
CASSLGSLAGHEQFF
>TRBV13|TRBJ2-1|-|TRBD2
TGTGCCAGCAGCCATCAGGGACTAGTTGCCCGCAATGAGCAGTTCTTC
CASSHQGLVARNEQFF
>TRBV7-2|TRBJ2-5|-|-
TGTGCCAGCAGCCCTGGGACTGTACAAGAGACCCAGTACTTC
CASSPGTVQETQYF
>TRBV27|TRBJ2-1|-|TRBD2
TGTGCCAGCAGTTATAGCGGGAGTGCGCAGTTCTTC
CASSYSGSAQFF
>TRBV28|TRBJ2-1|few|TRBD2
TGTGCCAGCAGCCTAGCGGGAGCGGGGAGCGATGAGCAGTTCTTC
CASSLAGAGSDEQFF
>TRBV7-7|TRBJ2-5|-|-
TGTGCCAGCAGCTTCGGGTCGGGGATTCAAGAGACCCAGTACTTC
CASSFGSGIQETQYF
>TRBV3-1/TRBV3-2|TRBJ2-1|once|TRBD2
TGTGCCAGCAGCCAACTCAGCGGGAGTGGGTACAATGAGCAGTTCTTC
CASSQLSGSGYNEQFF
>TRBV7-9|TRBJ2-4|-|TRBD1
TGTGCCAGCAGCCTAGGACAGGGTAACATTCAGTACTTC
CASSLGQGNIQYF
>TRBV7-2|TRBJ1-4|-|-
TGTGCCAGTCATAGAGAGGGAGCCACTAATGAAAAACTGTTTTTT
CASHREGATNEKLFF
>TRBV7-2|TRBJ2-7|few|-
TGTGCCAGCAGCTCACAGGGAGGGCCATACGAGCAGTACTTC
CASSSQGGPYEQYF
>TRBV7-8|TRBJ2-3|-|TRBD2
TGTGCCAGCGTGGCGGGAGGGAGCACAGATACGCAGTATTTT
CASVAGGSTDTQYF
>TRBV9|TRBJ1-5|-|-
TGTGCCAGCAGCGTAGACACCGCTCCTAATCAGCCCCAGCATTTT
CASSVDTAPNQPQHF
>TRBV7-2|TRBJ1-6|-|-
TGTGCCAGCAGCTTAGTGCAGGTCATTAATTCACCCCTCCACTTT
CASSLVQVINSPLHF
>TRBV29-1|TRBJ2-7|-|-
TGCAGCGTTTCGGACAGCGTTTACTACGAGCAGTACTTC
CSVSDSVYYEQYF
>TRBV28|TRBJ1-3|-|-
TGTGCCAGCAGTTCGGGGGGGTACGGAAACACCATATATTTT
CASSSGGYGNTIYF
>TRBV27|TRBJ2-3|-|TRBD2
TGTGCCAGCAGTCGCAGGACTAGCGGGAGAGGAGATACGCAGTATTTT
CASSRRTSGRGDTQYF
>TRBV7-5|TRBJ2-7|many|-
TGTGTCAGAAGCTTTTTTACGCGACGGGAGGGGGTCTCCTACGAGCAGTACTTC
CVRSFFTRREGVSYEQYF
>TRBV4-2|TRBJ2-5|-|TRBD2
TGTGCCAGCAGCTCCCAGGGACTAGCGGGAGTTGCAGAGACCCAGTACTTC
CASSSQGLAGVAETQYF
>TRBV11-3|TRBJ2-3|few|-
TGTGCCAGCAGCCTCAGCGGACGGAGCACAGATACGCAGTATTTT
CASSLSGRSTDTQYF
>TRBV13|TRBJ2-7|once|-
TGTGCCAGTTCAGCAGGGGGGTCCTACGAGCAGTACTTC
CASSAGGSYEQYF
>TRBV7-9|TRBJ1-5|-|TRBD1
TGTGCCAGCAGCTCGAACGGACAGGGGGCAAACAATCAGCCCCAGCATTTT
CASSSNGQGANNQPQHF
>TRBV7-2|TRBJ1-1|-|TRBD1
TGTGCCAGCAGCTCCGGGACAGTCAACACTGAAGCTTTCTTT
CASSSGTVNTEAFF
>TRBV7-8|TRBJ1-6|-|-
TGTGCCAGCAGCTTCGGTCCCCGGAGGGACCTCCACTTT
CASSFGPRRDLHF
>TRBV13|TRBJ2-2|-|-
TGTGCCAGCAGCTGGAGAGGGACCGGGGAGCTGTTTTTT
CASSWRGTGELFF
>TRBV27|TRBJ2-3|-|-
TGTGCCAGCAGTTATGGGCTTTCCACAGATACGCAGTATTTT
CASSYGLSTDTQYF
>TRBV2|TRBJ2-1|once|TRBD2
TGTGCCAGCAGTCCGGGACTAGCGGGAGTCAATGAGCAGTTCTTC
CASSPGLAGVNEQFF
>TRBV29-1|TRBJ2-2|-|-
TGCAGCGGTCGGGACTCCTACACCGGGGAGCTGTTTTTT
CSGRDSYTGELFF
>TRBV7-9|TRBJ2-6|-|-
TGTGCCAGCAGCCAGATTCGCGACAGCTCTGGGGCCAACGTCCTGACTTTC
CASSQIRDSSGANVLTF
>TRBV6-1|TRBJ1-2|once|TRBD1
TGTGCCAGCAGTGAAGTCTTGGGACAGGGATATGGCTACACCTTC
CASSEVLGQGYGYTF
>TRBV10-1|TRBJ1-1|-|TRBD1
TGCGCCAGCAGGGGACAGCTAAACACTGAAGCTTTCTTT
CASRGQLNTEAFF
>TRBV2|TRBJ1-2|-|-
TGTGCCAGCAAGTCGACAGGTGGTTGGGACTATGGCTACACCTTC
CASKSTGGWDYGYTF
>TRBV7-8|TRBJ1-3|-|-
TGTGCCAGCAGCTATGCGACATGGGGGCTCTCTGGAAACACCATATATTTT
CASSYATWGLSGNTIYF
>TRBV12-3/TRBV12-4|TRBJ1-2|-|-
TGTGCCAGCAGTTTACAGGGATTGGATGGCTACACCTTC
CASSLQGLDGYTF
>TRBV12-3/TRBV12-4|TRBJ1-1|-|TRBD1
TGTGCCAGCAGTATGACAGGGAGGACTGAAGCTTTCTTT
CASSMTGRTEAFF
>TRBV28|TRBJ1-4|-|TRBD1
TGTGCCAGCAGTTCACCGAGCCAGGGGGCGAAACTGTTTTTT
CASSSPSQGAKLFF
>TRBV30|TRBJ2-1|-|-
TGTGCCTGGATCAGGAGGTTGGGACACTCTGCCAATGAGCAGTTCTTC
CAWIRRLGHSANEQFF
>TRBV6-2/TRBV6-3|TRBJ1-1|few|-
TGTGCCAGCAGCGGACACTCATATAACACTGAAGCTTTCTTT
CASSGHSYNTEAFF
>TRBV15|TRBJ1-1|-|TRBD1
TGTGCCACCAGCAAGGGACAGGGTGGGTCAGCTTTCTTT
CATSKGQGGSAFF